Listed below are T cell receptor beta chains from one sample, sequenced in a study of molecular identifiers for immune sequencing clone quantification. TCRdb ran MiXCR on the PCR reads and lists one entry per CDR3 protein. The repertoire holds about 630,000 distinct CDR3 sequences, with around 25% as singletons. The sample taken for sequencing was naive CD8+ T cells from blood, with Jurkat cell RNA spiked in. The receptors were sampled from a human donor in good health. Some libraries in this study had Jurkat cell RNA spiked in. CDR3s include the opening cysteine and the closing phenylalanine or tryptophan. Fields, in order: CDR3 length, J gene, V gene, CDR3 protein.

cdr3_length: 14; j_call: TRBJ1-1; v_call: TRBV5-3; cdr3_aa: CASSLVVMNTEAFF
cdr3_length: 12; j_call: TRBJ2-7; v_call: TRBV6-1; cdr3_aa: CASTTTDYEQYF
cdr3_length: 13; j_call: TRBJ2-5; v_call: TRBV5-5; cdr3_aa: CASSYGASGSQYF
cdr3_length: 13; j_call: TRBJ2-7; v_call: TRBV20-1; cdr3_aa: CSARGGVAYEQYF
cdr3_length: 15; j_call: TRBJ1-6; v_call: TRBV13; cdr3_aa: CASSLDNRGNSPLHF
cdr3_length: 17; j_call: TRBJ2-7; v_call: TRBV3-1; cdr3_aa: CASSQDHSSGGSYEQYF
cdr3_length: 18; j_call: TRBJ2-1; v_call: TRBV3-1; cdr3_aa: CASSQDWGPGQGKDEQFF
cdr3_length: 13; j_call: TRBJ2-7; v_call: TRBV4-3; cdr3_aa: CASSQSGGDEQYF
cdr3_length: 17; j_call: TRBJ1-5; v_call: TRBV19; cdr3_aa: CASSTEARTYSNQPQHF
cdr3_length: 15; j_call: TRBJ2-1; v_call: TRBV11-2; cdr3_aa: CASSSTARVVDEQFF
cdr3_length: 13; j_call: TRBJ2-7; v_call: TRBV2; cdr3_aa: CASSESPSYEQYF
cdr3_length: 18; j_call: TRBJ2-6; v_call: TRBV12-2; cdr3_aa: CASRPRTSGRRGANVLTF
cdr3_length: 16; j_call: TRBJ2-3; v_call: TRBV12-3/TRBV12-4; cdr3_aa: CASRRTSGGVTDTQYF
cdr3_length: 13; j_call: TRBJ1-2; v_call: TRBV12-3/TRBV12-4; cdr3_aa: CASRDDRGYGYTF
cdr3_length: 17; j_call: TRBJ2-3; v_call: TRBV20-1; cdr3_aa: CSARDLRTSGTTDTQYF
cdr3_length: 17; j_call: TRBJ2-5; v_call: TRBV27; cdr3_aa: CASSPLPRGGSKETQYF
cdr3_length: 12; j_call: TRBJ2-7; v_call: TRBV28; cdr3_aa: CASSTESYEQYF
cdr3_length: 14; j_call: TRBJ1-1; v_call: TRBV27; cdr3_aa: CASSLFQRNTEAFF
cdr3_length: 17; j_call: TRBJ1-5; v_call: TRBV6-6; cdr3_aa: CASSYLVSGQTNQPQHF
cdr3_length: 16; j_call: TRBJ2-2; v_call: TRBV29-1; cdr3_aa: CSAYLQLDSYTGELFF
cdr3_length: 14; j_call: TRBJ2-2; v_call: TRBV6-1; cdr3_aa: CASSEWANTGELFF
cdr3_length: 14; j_call: TRBJ2-2; v_call: TRBV10-3; cdr3_aa: CAISDGTESGELFF
cdr3_length: 14; j_call: TRBJ2-1; v_call: TRBV12-3/TRBV12-4; cdr3_aa: CASSPDRGLDEQFF
cdr3_length: 15; j_call: TRBJ1-5; v_call: TRBV7-9; cdr3_aa: CASSFGAGGNQPQHF
cdr3_length: 15; j_call: TRBJ2-7; v_call: TRBV29-1; cdr3_aa: CSVEDRVAGPSEQYF
cdr3_length: 18; j_call: TRBJ2-1; v_call: TRBV6-2/TRBV6-3; cdr3_aa: CASSSNLLAGGYHNEQFF
cdr3_length: 16; j_call: TRBJ2-1; v_call: TRBV6-2/TRBV6-3; cdr3_aa: CASSYSIAEAYNEQFF
cdr3_length: 13; j_call: TRBJ1-2; v_call: TRBV6-5; cdr3_aa: CASSYSRTYGYTF
cdr3_length: 15; j_call: TRBJ1-2; v_call: TRBV4-1; cdr3_aa: CASSHEGLISYGYTF
cdr3_length: 14; j_call: TRBJ2-2; v_call: TRBV7-8; cdr3_aa: CASRYGAGTGELFF
cdr3_length: 16; j_call: TRBJ2-3; v_call: TRBV3-1; cdr3_aa: CASSQDMAGGLDTQYF
cdr3_length: 15; j_call: TRBJ1-5; v_call: TRBV15; cdr3_aa: CATSPEFNSNQPQHF
cdr3_length: 15; j_call: TRBJ2-5; v_call: TRBV10-3; cdr3_aa: CAISMTSAYQETQYF
cdr3_length: 17; j_call: TRBJ2-1; v_call: TRBV20-1; cdr3_aa: CSARVPWSLAFRNEQFF
cdr3_length: 15; j_call: TRBJ2-5; v_call: TRBV5-1; cdr3_aa: CASSFTGGIQETQYF
cdr3_length: 16; j_call: TRBJ2-3; v_call: TRBV15; cdr3_aa: CATSMGAGGRTDTQYF
cdr3_length: 15; j_call: TRBJ2-5; v_call: TRBV20-1; cdr3_aa: CRASMKERPEEAQYF
cdr3_length: 18; j_call: TRBJ2-3; v_call: TRBV20-1; cdr3_aa: CSARVYLPDSPIFHTQYF
cdr3_length: 14; j_call: TRBJ1-5; v_call: TRBV7-9; cdr3_aa: CASSPGGFGQPQHF
cdr3_length: 13; j_call: TRBJ2-7; v_call: TRBV2; cdr3_aa: CATDSSGDYEQYF
cdr3_length: 15; j_call: TRBJ1-3; v_call: TRBV7-2; cdr3_aa: CASSLTGALRNTIYF
cdr3_length: 12; j_call: TRBJ1-5; v_call: TRBV7-9; cdr3_aa: CAGGLGNRPQHF
cdr3_length: 15; j_call: TRBJ1-2; v_call: TRBV2; cdr3_aa: CASSGRGDSDYGYTF
cdr3_length: 15; j_call: TRBJ1-5; v_call: TRBV7-2; cdr3_aa: CASSLDPGAGQPQHF
cdr3_length: 16; j_call: TRBJ2-7; v_call: TRBV28; cdr3_aa: CASSEIPGTDSYEQYF
cdr3_length: 16; j_call: TRBJ2-2; v_call: TRBV3-1; cdr3_aa: CASRLTWGLDTGELFF
cdr3_length: 15; j_call: TRBJ1-4; v_call: TRBV12-5; cdr3_aa: CASGLVQGRVEKLFF
cdr3_length: 16; j_call: TRBJ2-3; v_call: TRBV11-2; cdr3_aa: CASSPTARAYTDTQYF
cdr3_length: 17; j_call: TRBJ2-3; v_call: TRBV6-5; cdr3_aa: CASSCQGAGEGTDTQYF
cdr3_length: 16; j_call: TRBJ2-7; v_call: TRBV12-3/TRBV12-4; cdr3_aa: CASSFQQGLLSYEQYF